These 13 T cell receptor beta chains came from one sample sequenced in a study of blood T cell repertoires in COVID-19. Profiling relied on immunoSEQ multiplex PCR, and the TCRdb table lists in-frame clones only, not all of them. The sample yields a few hundred thousand clones, roughly 84% seen once. Sample: peripheral blood. These receptors came from a human donor in a cohort sampled during active COVID-19.

The gene calls are TRBV5-8 and TRBJ1-5; the D gene is possibly TRBD1 (6 bases). This CDR3 region has 14 residues. The V end was cut by 1 base, the J end by 7 bases, with 12 bases between. In germline, CDR1 is SGHTS, CDR2 YDEGEE. The DNA of the CDR3 is TGTGCCAGCAGCTTGTTGGGGGGGCACCAGCCCCAGCATTTT. Its protein product is CASSLLGGHQPQHF.

Ten or more counts support this clone. The rearrangement links TRBV5-1 to TRBJ2-7; 8 bases map to TRBD1. This CDR3 region has 14 residues. Germline loops: CDR1 SGHRS, CDR2 YFSETQ. V dropped 4 bases and J dropped 5; count of bases not matched to a gene: 8. CDR3 DNA sequence: TGCGCCAGCAGCCAAGGACAGGGCGGACACGAGCAGTACTTC. It specifies CASSQGQGGHEQYF. Supplemented by reference TRBV5-1 and TRBJ2-7, the full variable domain reads KAGVTQTPRYLIKTRGQQVTLSCSPISGHRSVSWYQQTPGQGLQFLFEYFSETQRNKGNFPGRFSGRQFSNSRSEMNVSTLELGDSALYLCASSQGQGGHEQYFGPGTRLTVT.

The DNA of the CDR3 is TGCGCCAGCAGCCGGCCCTCCAGCGGGAGGTACTCCTTAAGGGGATACGAGCAGTACTTC. It encodes CASSRPSSGRYSLRGYEQYF. The gene calls are TRBV5-1 and TRBJ2-7; 9 positions agree with TRBD2. Trimming cost V 4 bases and J 4 bases; bases outside gene matches: 24. Germline V CDR1 and CDR2: SGHRS, YFSETQ. The CDR3 totals 20 residues.

This chain links TRBV27 with TRBJ2-7; D is unresolved. Germline V CDR1 and CDR2: MNHEY, SMNVEV (reference sequence). Trimming removed 5 bases from V and 2 bases from J, with 13 bases in between. CDR3 length: 14 residues. The CDR3 reads CASSLRGETYEQYF. The CDR3 bases are TGTGCCAGCAGTCTCCGTGGAGAGACCTACGAGCAGTACTTC.

The CDR3 DNA follows: TGTGCCAGCAGTCCCCTCCAGCGTGGATACGAGCAGTACTTC. Translation: CASSPLQRGYEQYF. The chain joins TRBV27 to TRBJ2-7; no reliable D call. V lost 5 bases, J lost 4 bases, and 15 bases lay in between. The CDR3 extends over 14 amino acids. Germline V gene data show CDR1 as MNHEY and CDR2 as SMNVEV (reference sequence).

J is TRBJ2-4 and V is TRBV7-8; TRBD2 agrees at 9 bases. The CDR3 extends over 19 amino acids. Unmatched junction bases numbered 15, after V lost 4 bases and J lost 2 bases. Germline V gene sequence: CDR1 SGHVS, CDR2 FQNEAQ. The CDR3 region has the DNA TGTGCCAGCAGCTGGGGGGGACTAGCAATTTCGGTAACCAAAAACATTCAGTACTTC. Encoded protein: CASSWGGLAISVTKNIQYF.

J is TRBJ2-1 and V is TRBV7-6; perhaps TRBD2 as D (6 bases). The CDR3 is made up of 17 amino acids. Per the germline V gene, CDR1 is SGHVS and CDR2 is FNYEAQ. V was trimmed by 5 bases and J by 1 base, leaving 18 bases between them. CDR3 residues: CASSINLGSRSYNEQFF. The CDR3 region has the DNA TGTGCCAGCAGCATAAATCTCGGGAGTAGATCCTACAATGAGCAGTTCTTC.

In this sample, this clone turned up a few times. The rearrangement joins TRBV2 to TRBJ2-7, with TRBD1 as a possible D gene (6 bases). This CDR3 comprises 14 residues. The germline CDR1 and CDR2 sequences are SNHLY and FYNNEI. Between the trimmed V and J ends, which lost 7 bases and 2 bases, there was a span of 15 bases. The CDR3 protein is CASISDRNPYEQYF. DNA for the CDR3: TGTGCCAGCATTTCAGACAGGAACCCCTACGAGCAGTACTTC.

This clone was seen just once. This chain connects TRBV27 to TRBJ2-7, with D possibly being TRBD2 (7 bases). The CDR3 length is 15 residues. Trimming shortened V by 5 bases and J by 7 bases, and 21 bases separated the two germline ends. Per the germline V gene, CDR1 is MNHEY and CDR2 is SMNVEV (reference sequence). The CDR3 sequence: CASSPRWEGDREQYF. The CDR3, as DNA: TGTGCCAGCAGTCCCCGGTGGGAGGGGGATCGGGAGCAGTACTTC.

CDR3: CASSQVPGVTDTQYF. The DNA for the CDR3 is TGCGCCAGCAGCCAAGTTCCAGGGGTCACAGATACGCAGTATTTT. This chain links TRBV4-1 with TRBJ2-3; D is possibly TRBD1 (6 bases). In germline, CDR1 is MGHRA, CDR2 YSYEKL. CDR3 size: 15 residues. V lost 1 base, J lost 2 bases, and 10 bases lay in between.

By proportion, this clone is medium-sized. Other DNA sequences of this sample code for an identical CDR3. This chain uses TRBV9 with TRBJ2-7; 9 bases align to TRBD1. Trimming cost V 3 bases and J 2 bases; bases outside gene matches: 0. Germline lookup yields CDR1 SGDLS and CDR2 YYNGEE. This CDR3 spans 13 amino acids. This CDR3 is CASSGQGAYEQYF. As DNA, the CDR3 is TGTGCCAGCAGCGGACAGGGGGCCTACGAGCAGTACTTC. The full variable domain, rest sourced from reference TRBV9 and TRBJ2-7, is DSGVTQTPKHLITATGQRVTLRCSPRSGDLSVYWYQQSLDQGLQFLIQYYNGEERAKGNILERFSAQQFPDLHSELNLSSLELGDSALYFCASSGQGAYEQYFGPGTRLTVT.

DNA for the CDR3: TGTGCCAGCAGCTTAATTCGCGGGCCGGAGGGAAAGTCAGATACGCAGTATTTT. Protein product: CASSLIRGPEGKSDTQYF. This chain connects TRBV11-2 to TRBJ2-3; a possible D gene is TRBD2 (6 bases). Germline lookup yields CDR1 SGHAT and CDR2 FQNNGV. The CDR3 consists of 18 residues. V was cut by 2 bases and J by 4 bases, with 22 bases left in between.

This chain connects TRBV2 to TRBJ2-7; D not resolved. This CDR3 spans 12 amino acids. The germline V gene has CDR1 SNHLY and CDR2 FYNNEI. The V end lost 6 bases, the J end lost 2 bases, and 8 bases lay between the germline ends. CDR3 region: CASRQATYEQYF. Here the CDR3 DNA reads TGTGCCAGCAGGCAGGCGACCTACGAGCAGTACTTC.